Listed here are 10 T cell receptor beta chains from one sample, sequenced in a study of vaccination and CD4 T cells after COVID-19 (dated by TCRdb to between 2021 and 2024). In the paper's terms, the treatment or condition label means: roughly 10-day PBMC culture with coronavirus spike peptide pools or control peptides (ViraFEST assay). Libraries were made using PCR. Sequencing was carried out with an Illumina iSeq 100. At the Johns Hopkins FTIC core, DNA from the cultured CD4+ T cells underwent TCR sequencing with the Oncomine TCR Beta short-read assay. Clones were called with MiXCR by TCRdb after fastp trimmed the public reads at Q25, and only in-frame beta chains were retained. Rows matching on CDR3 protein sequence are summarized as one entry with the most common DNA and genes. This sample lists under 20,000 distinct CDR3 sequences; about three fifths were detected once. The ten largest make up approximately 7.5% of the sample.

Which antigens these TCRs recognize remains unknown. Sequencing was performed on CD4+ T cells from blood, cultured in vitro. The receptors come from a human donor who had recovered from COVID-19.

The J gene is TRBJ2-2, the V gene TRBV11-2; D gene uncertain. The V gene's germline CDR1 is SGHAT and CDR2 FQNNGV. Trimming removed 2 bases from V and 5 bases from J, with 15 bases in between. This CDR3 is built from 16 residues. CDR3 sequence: CASSLTLGSHTGELFF. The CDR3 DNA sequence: TGTGCCAGCAGCTTAACCCTAGGGTCTCATACCGGGGAGCTGTTTTTT. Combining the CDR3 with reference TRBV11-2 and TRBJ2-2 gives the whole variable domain EAGVAQSPRYKIIEKRQSVAFWCNPISGHATLYWYQQILGQGPKLLIQFQNNGVVDDSQLPKDRFSAERLKGVDSTLKIQPAKLEDSAVYLCASSLTLGSHTGELFFGEGSRLTVL.

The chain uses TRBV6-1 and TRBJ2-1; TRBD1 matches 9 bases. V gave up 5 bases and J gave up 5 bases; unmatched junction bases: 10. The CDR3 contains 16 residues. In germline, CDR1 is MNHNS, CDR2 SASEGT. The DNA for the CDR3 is TGTGCCAGCAGTCTACAGGGGGCGCGAATTGACAATGAGCAGTTCTTC. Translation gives CASSLQGARIDNEQFF.

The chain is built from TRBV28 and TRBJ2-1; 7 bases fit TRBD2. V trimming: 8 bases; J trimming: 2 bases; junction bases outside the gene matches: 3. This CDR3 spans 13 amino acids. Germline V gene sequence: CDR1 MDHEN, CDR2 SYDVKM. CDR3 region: CASGGSPYNEQFF. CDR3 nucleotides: TGTGCCAGCGGCGGGAGCCCCTACAATGAGCAGTTCTTC.

CDR3 DNA: TGTGCCAGCAGTGATTCGGGGATGAAGGGTCAGCCCCAGCATTTT. Its translation is CASSDSGMKGQPQHF. The V gene is TRBV2, the J gene TRBJ1-5; D is uncertain. Germline CDR1 reads SNHLY; CDR2 reads FYNNEI. The CDR3 length is 15 residues. V was clipped by 3 bases and J by 6 bases, with 15 bases between them. Full variable domain (remainder filled in from reference TRBV2 and TRBJ1-5): EPEVTQTPSHQVTQMGQEVILRCVPISNHLYFYWYRQILGQKVEFLVSFYNNEISEKSEIFDDQFSVERPDGSNFTLKIRSTKLEDSAMYFCASSDSGMKGQPQHFGDGTRLSIL.

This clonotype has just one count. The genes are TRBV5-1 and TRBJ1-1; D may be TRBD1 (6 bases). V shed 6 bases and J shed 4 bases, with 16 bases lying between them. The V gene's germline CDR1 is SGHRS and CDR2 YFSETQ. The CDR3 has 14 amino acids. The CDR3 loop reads CASTLGGEITEAFF. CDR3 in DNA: TGCGCCAGCACCCTAGGGGGTGAGATCACTGAAGCTTTCTTT.

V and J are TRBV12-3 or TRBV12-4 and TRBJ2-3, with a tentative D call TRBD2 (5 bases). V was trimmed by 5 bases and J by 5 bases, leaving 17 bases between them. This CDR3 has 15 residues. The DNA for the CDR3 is TGTGCCAGCAGTCCCCGCGAAGTAGGAGGAGATACGCAGTATTTT. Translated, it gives CASSPREVGGDTQYF.

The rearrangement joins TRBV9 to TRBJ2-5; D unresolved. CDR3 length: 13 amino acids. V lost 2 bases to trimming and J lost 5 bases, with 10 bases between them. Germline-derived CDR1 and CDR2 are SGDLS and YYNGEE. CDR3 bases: TGTGCCAGCAGCGTCGGCTCGGGTGAGACCCAGTACTTC. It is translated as CASSVGSGETQYF.

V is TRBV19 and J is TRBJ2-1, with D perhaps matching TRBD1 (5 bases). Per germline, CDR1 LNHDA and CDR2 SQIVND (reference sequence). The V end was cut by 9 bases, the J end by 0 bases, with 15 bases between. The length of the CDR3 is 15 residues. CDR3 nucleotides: TGTGCCAGCACAACGACAGTGAACTCCTACAATGAGCAGTTCTTC. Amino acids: CASTTTVNSYNEQFF.

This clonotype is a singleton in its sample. The CDR3 DNA is TGCAGTGCTATTGGAGGGGGATACAATGAGCAGTTCTTC. It translates to CSAIGGGYNEQFF. The gene calls are TRBV20-1 and TRBJ2-1; D is possibly TRBD1 or TRBD2 (6 bases each). Looked up from germline, CDR1 is DFQATT and CDR2 is SNEGSKA (reference sequence). The V and J ends lost 4 bases and 4 bases respectively, with 11 bases between them. CDR3 size: 13 residues.

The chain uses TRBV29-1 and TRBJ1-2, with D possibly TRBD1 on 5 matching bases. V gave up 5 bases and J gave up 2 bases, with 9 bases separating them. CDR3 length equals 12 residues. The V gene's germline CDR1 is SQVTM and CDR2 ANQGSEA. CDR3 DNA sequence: TGCAGCGTTCGAGGGGCGAACTATGGCTACACCTTC. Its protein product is CSVRGANYGYTF.